The entry below describes one T cell receptor (beta chain). Sequencing used immunoSEQ multiplex PCR; TCRdb keeps in-frame clones, though not all of them. The top ten clones hold roughly 1.1% of a sample with some 1.4 million clones, over 95% of them seen once. The sample comes from a study of shared clonotypes between healthy human individuals. The TCR comes from a man aged 25-45 years in good health. The sample taken for sequencing was naive CD4+ T cells sorted from blood. The subset is: CD45RA+ positively selected.

DNA of the CDR3: TGCGCCAGCAGCCAAGATCTAACCTCAGATACGCAGTATTTT. Protein sequence: CASSQDLTSDTQYF. The V call is TRBV4-3, the J call TRBJ2-3; D is undetermined. The CDR3 contains 14 residues. V lost 0 bases and J lost 4, with 8 bases in between. Germline V gene sequence: CDR1 LGHNA, CDR2 YSLEER.